This T cell receptor beta chain was identified in a study of cytomegalovirus exposure and HLA in healthy donors. Study-level findings and limits: One later analysis, an examination of the roughly 130 validation repertoires, found that first-cohort TCR clusters tended to co-occur in them. The authors enumerated 150 to 200 TCR beta chains as linked to cytomegalovirus. Published work reported that the classifier diagnosed cytomegalovirus status with high specificity and sensitivity. Many donors shared some public TCRs, even though most TCR sequences were rare.

Only in-frame clones appear in the TCRdb table, and some are missing; sequencing was by immunoSEQ multiplex PCR. The sample holds tens of thousands of clones; approximately 90% are singletons and the top ten take 3.8%. This clone showed up just once. Its antigen is currently unknown. The receptor was isolated from a woman aged 18-30 years in good health and CMV-seropositive. Specimen: PBMCs.

As DNA, the CDR3 is TGTGCTAGTGGTTTGGGTAGCGGAATCGATGAGCAGTTCTTC. It yields the protein CASGLGSGIDEQFF. This chain joins TRBV12-5 and TRBJ2-1; tentatively, D is TRBD2 (6 bases). Trimming took off 1 base at V and 8 bases at J, with 12 bases between the two ends. This CDR3 is 14 amino acids long. Germline assignment: CDR1 LGHNT and CDR2 FRNRAP.